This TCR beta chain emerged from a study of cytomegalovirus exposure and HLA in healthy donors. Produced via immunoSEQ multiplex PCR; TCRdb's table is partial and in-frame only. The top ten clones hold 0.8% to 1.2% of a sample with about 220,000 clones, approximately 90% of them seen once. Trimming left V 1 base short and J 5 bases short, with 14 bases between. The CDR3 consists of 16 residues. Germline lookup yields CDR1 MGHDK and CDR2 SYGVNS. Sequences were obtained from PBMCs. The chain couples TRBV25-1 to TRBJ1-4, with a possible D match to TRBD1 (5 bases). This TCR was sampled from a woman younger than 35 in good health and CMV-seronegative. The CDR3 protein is CASSEFGGTENEKLFF. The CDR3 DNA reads TGTGCCAGCAGTGAATTTGGGGGGACGGAGAATGAAAAACTGTTTTTT.